This TCR beta chain stems from a study of blood T cells in healthy people across ages. Overall study findings and caveats: Strong correlation was found linking TCR beta diversity to naive T cell percentage.

A J-beta primer mix and a sample-barcoded 5' primer were used in a second PCR of roughly 6 to 11 cycles. A template-switch adaptor with 12 random nucleotides tagged each cDNA molecule. TCRdb re-called the 5' RACE reads with MiXCR, one entry per CDR3 protein. The data show 800,000 to 950,000 distinct CDR3 sequences, around 29% seen once. Note on this clonotype: Its antigen is not known.

V was clipped by 5 bases and J by 1 base; unmatched bases: 8. Germline-derived CDR1 and CDR2 are MNHNY and SVGAGI (reference sequence). This CDR3 comprises 16 residues. These records were also assigned to another study, of T cells of mothers and their children. According to that study: Samples were obtained from a few healthy Caucasian mothers and their six children. The cDNA synthesis received all extracted RNA, at about 1.5 ug per 15 ul.

The rearrangement uses TRBV6-6 and TRBJ2-1, with TRBD1 matching over 7 bases. The sample comprised blood. The TCR sequence derives from a woman between 35 and 50 years old in good health. This CDR3 reads CASSHVTGESYNEQFF. In DNA form, the CDR3 reads TGTGCCAGCAGTCACGTAACAGGGGAATCCTACAATGAGCAGTTCTTC.